The rows below give T cell receptor beta chains drawn from one sample of a study of PD-1 blockade in mismatch repair-deficient tumors. Sequenced by immunoSEQ multiplex PCR; TCRdb stores in-frame clones only, minus some. In the table there are some 120,000 clones, 65% to 80% of which are singletons. Sequencing used peripheral blood, obtained about 13 months after starting pembrolizumab. These receptors were collected from an adult with mismatch repair-deficient cancer. The CDR3 runs from the conserved cysteine through the conserved F or W. The order of the fields is V gene, J gene, D gene, clone size, CDR3 protein, CDR3 DNA. D genes are given only for firm matches. Only some rows state a clone size, as once, few, many or a class for expanded clones.

TRBV29-1,TRBJ2-1,TRBD2,once,CSLRGRGGNEQFF,TGCAGCTTGAGAGGACGGGGAGGGAATGAGCAGTTCTTC
TRBV19,TRBJ1-4,-,-,CASSIRATNEKLFF,TGTGCCAGTAGTATACGGGCAACTAATGAAAAACTGTTTTTT
TRBV10-1,TRBJ1-4,-,-,CASSESGTGNEKLFF,TGCGCCAGCAGTGAGTCTGGGACCGGTAATGAAAAACTGTTTTTT
TRBV30,TRBJ2-7,-,-,CAWSKAYYEQYF,TGTGCCTGGAGTAAGGCCTATTACGAGCAGTACTTC
TRBV5-6,TRBJ1-1,-,-,CASSLQGHTEAFF,TGTGCCAGCAGCCTGCAGGGGCACACTGAAGCTTTCTTT
TRBV9,TRBJ2-7,TRBD2,-,CASSVGAGAYEQYF,TGTGCCAGCAGCGTAGGGGCGGGGGCCTACGAGCAGTACTTC
TRBV6-1,TRBJ1-5,-,once,CASSGPDQPQHF,TGTGCCAGCAGTGGCCCAGATCAGCCCCAGCATTTT
TRBV10-3,TRBJ2-7,TRBD2,-,CAIRGGLAGDEQYF,TGTGCCATCCGCGGGGGACTAGCGGGAGATGAGCAGTACTTC
TRBV2,TRBJ2-7,TRBD2,-,CASSDVPSGSSYEQYF,TGTGCCAGCAGTGATGTTCCTAGCGGGAGCTCCTACGAGCAGTACTTC
TRBV19,TRBJ1-2,-,-,CASSIDVIVGGYTF,TGTGCCAGTAGTATAGATGTCATAGTGGGAGGCTACACCTTC
TRBV11-2,TRBJ2-5,-,-,CASSSDYRGTQYF,TGTGCCAGCAGCTCGGACTACCGGGGGACCCAGTACTTC
TRBV11-2,TRBJ2-7,TRBD1,-,CASRKLQGEQYF,TGTGCCAGCAGAAAACTACAGGGGGAGCAGTACTTC
TRBV4-1,TRBJ1-1,-,-,CASSQEGTLAGGFF,TGCGCCAGCAGCCAAGAAGGGACCCTCGCTGGTGGTTTCTTT
TRBV19,TRBJ2-3,TRBD1,-,CATKNRGSTDTQYF,TGTGCCACTAAGAACAGGGGATCCACAGATACGCAGTATTTT
TRBV6-6,TRBJ2-5,TRBD1,-,CASSYSGQGQETQYF,TGTGCCAGCAGTTACTCGGGACAGGGCCAAGAGACCCAGTACTTC
TRBV10-3,TRBJ1-2,-,-,CAISESPGSYGYTF,TGTGCCATCAGTGAGTCTCCCGGGAGCTATGGCTACACCTTC
TRBV9,TRBJ2-1,-,-,CASSVRPRNDRGNEQFF,TGTGCCAGCAGCGTAAGACCCCGTAACGACCGAGGGAATGAGCAGTTCTTC
TRBV7-7,TRBJ2-1,TRBD2,-,CASSLASGAYNEQFF,TGTGCTAGCAGCTTGGCTAGCGGGGCCTACAATGAGCAGTTCTTC
TRBV6-1,TRBJ2-7,-,-,CASSEVRGEQYF,TGTGCCAGCAGTGAAGTCCGGGGCGAGCAGTACTTC
TRBV28,TRBJ2-1,TRBD1,-,CASSLLGTGDNEQFF,TGTGCCAGCAGTTTATTAGGGACAGGGGACAATGAGCAGTTCTTC
TRBV4-1,TRBJ2-7,-,few,CASSQMLRRSSYEQYF,TGCGCCAGCAGCCAAATGCTAAGAAGGAGCTCCTACGAGCAGTACTTC
TRBV19,TRBJ1-2,TRBD1,-,CASSREGQGGNYGYTF,TGTGCCAGTAGTAGGGAGGGACAGGGAGGCAACTATGGCTACACCTTC